A single sample gave rise to the 20 T cell receptor beta chains below, sequenced in a study of blood T cells in healthy people across ages. A second PCR of roughly 7 to 11 cycles used a sample-barcoded 5' primer and a J-beta primer mix. Each CDR3 protein is one row after TCRdb ran MiXCR on the 5' RACE reads. The sample has about 1.6 million distinct CDR3 sequences, roughly 32% seen once. Sequencing was done on a sample of blood. The receptors originated from a woman in her thirties in good health.

Regarding this clonotype: At one of its ends the junction is not consistent with the germline gene, which may arise from a read error. The rearrangement uses TRBV20-1 and TRBJ2-1; 11 bases align to TRBD2. Germline V CDR1 and CDR2: DFQATT, SNEGSKA (reference sequence). The CDR3 loop spans 16 amino acids. CDR3 in DNA: TGCAGTGCTCCAATAGCGGGGGGGAACTCCTGCAATGAGCAGTTCTTC. Its protein is CSAPIAGGNSCNEQFF.

The rearrangement joins TRBV6-2 or TRBV6-3 to TRBJ2-5; D may be TRBD1 or TRBD2 (5 bases each). Trimming removed 6 bases at V and 5 bases at J, with 13 bases between. There are 13 residues in the CDR3. Germline V gives CDR1 MNHEY, CDR2 SVGEGT. The CDR3 protein is CASSRQWDETQYF. CDR3 DNA: TGTGCCAGCAGCCGCCAATGGGACGAGACCCAGTACTTC.

As concerns this clonotype: Being one base from a much bigger clone, this may be a read error. This chain connects TRBV10-3 to TRBJ2-7; 9 bases agree with TRBD1. Germline CDR1 reads ENHRY; CDR2 reads SYGVKD. CDR3 length equals 15 residues. CDR3 bases: TGTGCCATCAGTCCGGACAGGGGAGGCTCCTGCGAGCAGTACTTC. Residues: CAISPDRGGSCEQYF.

Concerning this clonotype itself: A read error is possible here, since a much larger clone lies one base away. The chain employs TRBV28 and TRBJ2-1; D ambiguous. This CDR3 region has 14 residues. The V gene lost 6 bases and the J gene lost 0 bases, with 9 bases spanning the gap. Germline CDR1 reads MDHEN; CDR2 reads SYDVKM. The CDR3 sequence: CASRRPSSYNEQFF. The CDR3 coding sequence is TGTGCCAGCAGGCGACCTAGCTCCTACAATGAGCAGTTCTTC. Filled out from reference TRBV28 and TRBJ2-1, the complete variable domain reads DVKVTQSSRYLVKRTGEKVFLECVQDMDHENMFWYRQDPGLGLRLIYFSYDVKMKEKGDIPEGYSVSREKKERFSLILESASTNQTSMYLCASRRPSSYNEQFFGPGTRLTVL.

The rearrangement joins TRBV20-1 to TRBJ2-3; 10 nucleotides align to TRBD2. The CDR3 runs to 13 residues. Germline V gives CDR1 DFQATT, CDR2 SNEGSKA (reference sequence). After removal of 0 bases from V and 8 bases from J, the junction contained 2 bases not matched to a gene. This CDR3 reads CSARDASGGTQYF. DNA for the CDR3: TGCAGTGCTAGAGATGCTAGCGGGGGTACGCAGTATTTT.

This clonotype turned up a few times. The chain couples TRBV7-2 to TRBJ2-1, with D tentatively TRBD1 or TRBD2 (5 bases each). This CDR3 has 17 residues. CDR1 and CDR2 from the germline V gene are SGHTA and FQGNSA. The V gene lost 4 bases and the J gene lost 8 bases, with 24 bases spanning the gap. The CDR3: CASSWGTPESIYYEQFF. For the CDR3, the DNA is TGTGCCAGCAGCTGGGGGACCCCCGAGTCGATATACTATGAGCAGTTCTTC.

This clonotype occurred a few times. The chain links TRBV27 to TRBJ2-7; 9 nucleotides align to TRBD2. Germline lookup yields CDR1 MNHEY and CDR2 SMNVEV (reference sequence). The CDR3 is 15 residues long. V dropped 2 bases and J dropped 3; count of bases not matched to a gene: 5. CDR3 nucleotide sequence: TGTGCCAGCAGTTTAGCGGGAGGGCAGTTCTACGAGCAGTACTTC. Protein: CASSLAGGQFYEQYF.

Comment on this clonotype: Germline is not matched at one junction end, which may reflect a read error. V is TRBV4-1 and J is TRBJ1-2, with 8 bases matching TRBD1. Germline values: CDR1 MGHRA, CDR2 YSYEKL. The CDR3 runs 17 residues. The CDR3 bases are TGCGCCAGCAGCCAAGTTACCGGACAGGGATTATCTTATGGCCACACCTTC. It specifies CASSQVTGQGLSYGHTF.

This clonotype has only a few counts. The V call is TRBV3-1, the J call TRBJ2-1; no reliable D call. The CDR3 extends over 16 amino acids. V lost 0 bases, J lost 5 bases, and 14 bases lay in between. CDR1 and CDR2 from the germline V gene are LGHDT and YNNKEL (reference sequence). The CDR3: CASSQEGGSWHNEQFF. The DNA of the CDR3 is TGTGCCAGCAGCCAAGAAGGCGGCAGCTGGCACAATGAGCAGTTCTTC.

This clonotype was counted between two and nine times. The chain combines TRBV5-1 with TRBJ2-7; D gene ambiguous. V lost 4 bases to trimming and J lost 3 bases, with 14 bases between them. CDR1 is SGHRS, CDR2 YFSETQ, per germline. CDR3 length: 14 residues. CDR3 sequence reads: CASSNVGRVYEQYF. CDR3 bases: TGCGCCAGCAGCAATGTAGGACGGGTCTACGAGCAGTACTTC. Variable domain in full (rest from reference TRBV5-1 and TRBJ2-7): KAGVTQTPRYLIKTRGQQVTLSCSPISGHRSVSWYQQTPGQGLQFLFEYFSETQRNKGNFPGRFSGRQFSNSRSEMNVSTLELGDSALYLCASSNVGRVYEQYFGPGTRLTVT.

The CDR3 protein is CASSLGGRNPPLHF. The CDR3 DNA follows: TGTGCCAGCAGCTTAGGGGGTAGGAATCCACCCCTCCACTTT. The chain combines TRBV7-3 with TRBJ1-6; weak D call: TRBD1 (5 bases). V was shortened by 2 bases and J by 11 bases, with 13 bases between the two germline ends. From germline, CDR1 is SGHTA and CDR2 FQGTGA. The CDR3 totals 14 residues.

CDR3 amino acids: CASSNRTSGGSDTQYF. CDR3 coding DNA: TGTGCCAGCAGCAACCGGACTAGCGGGGGGTCGGATACGCAGTATTTT. V usage is TRBV21-1 and J usage is TRBJ2-3; the table's D call, TRBD2, was not checked against the DNA. TRBV21-1 has pseudogene status. This CDR3 has 16 residues.

The V and J genes are TRBV27 and TRBJ1-5; TRBD1 agrees at 9 bases. Germline assignment: CDR1 MNHEY and CDR2 SMNVEV (reference sequence). The CDR3 length is 15 residues. The J segment lost 4 bases and the V segment lost 6 bases, leaving 7 bases of the junction unmatched. The CDR3 sequence: CASSPGQGWNQPQHF. The CDR3 bases are TGTGCCAGCAGCCCAGGACAGGGGTGGAATCAGCCCCAGCATTTT.

In this sample, this clonotype turned up many times. The chain employs TRBV3-1 and TRBJ2-7, with D possibly TRBD2 on 5 matching bases. Trimming shortened V by 3 bases and J by 2 bases, and 11 bases separated the two germline ends. The CDR3 contains 14 residues. Looked up from germline, CDR1 is LGHDT and CDR2 is YNNKEL (reference sequence). In nucleotides, the CDR3 is TGTGCCAGCAGCCAGACGGGAACAACCTACGAGCAGTACTTC. It specifies CASSQTGTTYEQYF.

This clonotype turned up a few times. The chain combines TRBV27 with TRBJ2-1; 11 bases fit TRBD1. This CDR3 is 15 amino acids long. CDR1 is MNHEY, CDR2 SMNVEV, per germline (reference sequence). Trimming cost V 4 bases and J 5 bases; bases outside gene matches: 4. The CDR3 is CASSSPGQGDNEQFF. The CDR3 DNA is TGTGCCAGCAGTTCACCGGGACAGGGGGACAATGAGCAGTTCTTC.

This chain connects TRBV20-1 to TRBJ2-7; TRBD2 matches at 9 bases. The CDR3 consists of 19 residues. Looked up from germline, CDR1 is DFQATT and CDR2 is SNEGSKA (reference sequence). Losses at the gene ends were 1 base for V and 4 bases for J; bases not matched to a gene: 20. The DNA of the CDR3 is TGCAGTGCTAGAGTAGGCGGAGGGGGCGGGAGCGGGGGGCTTTACGAGCAGTACTTC. Its protein product is CSARVGGGGGSGGLYEQYF.

The chain has TRBV25-1 and TRBJ2-3; 11 bases line up with TRBD2. J gave up 2 bases and V 4 bases, and 11 bases lay outside the gene matches. There are 18 residues in the CDR3. The germline V gene has CDR1 MGHDK and CDR2 SYGVNS. CDR3 DNA: TGTGCCAGCAGTGTCACCCCCGGGACTAGCGGTGACACAGATACGCAGTATTTT. This sequence encodes CASSVTPGTSGDTDTQYF.

The table lists this clonotype with a count of one. This sequence joins TRBV28 and TRBJ2-2; unclear D gene. V was cut by 1 base and J by 5 bases, with 11 bases left in between. The CDR3 contains 15 residues. Germline values: CDR1 MDHEN, CDR2 SYDVKM. CDR3 bases: TGTGCCAGCAGTTTATCGGGCAGCTGGACCGGGGAGCTGTTTTTT. Its protein product is CASSLSGSWTGELFF.

This clonotype was seen more than once but under ten times. V and J are TRBV20-1 and TRBJ2-3; perhaps TRBD2 as D (6 bases). The CDR3 extends over 14 amino acids. The ends were cut back, 6 bases at V and 2 bases at J, with 15 bases in the middle. Germline lookup yields CDR1 DFQATT and CDR2 SNEGSKA (reference sequence). The CDR3 is CSAAWRGATDTQYF. In nucleotides, the CDR3 is TGCAGTGCAGCTTGGCGCGGGGCCACAGATACGCAGTATTTT.

This clonotype appeared a few times. The junction departs from the called germline gene at one end, perhaps through a read error. The gene calls are TRBV20-1 and TRBJ2-7; 9 bases are shared with TRBD2. The V gene's germline CDR1 is DFQATT and CDR2 SNEGSKA (reference sequence). The CDR3 extends over 13 amino acids. Here the CDR3 reads CSARGLAGTEQYF. For the CDR3, the DNA is TGCAGTGCCAGAGGGCTAGCGGGAACCGAGCAGTACTTC.